These T cell receptor beta chains were read from a single sample in a study of blood T cells in healthy people across ages. TCRdb fed the 5' RACE reads into MiXCR, producing one record per CDR3 protein. The table shows 550,000 to 600,000 distinct CDR3 sequences, with less than 60% occurring only once. Sequencing was done on a sample of blood. These TCRs come from a man older than 75 in good health. Both conserved end residues are trimmed from each CDR3.

V gene	J gene	CDR3 protein
TRBV30	TRBJ2-1	AWSNGAWDNEQF
TRBV29-1	TRBJ2-5	SVEWAGGLLQETQY
TRBV5-5	TRBJ2-7	ASSLTPAGAPMKQY
TRBV28	TRBJ2-6	ASSLGGKAGANVLT
TRBV4-2	TRBJ1-2	ASSHLTGGEGYT
TRBV12-3/TRBV12-4	TRBJ2-1	ASKPRESYHEQF
TRBV20-1	TRBJ2-3	SASFQQRDTQY
TRBV20-1	TRBJ2-1	SASPTNEQF
TRBV6-2/TRBV6-3	TRBJ2-7	ASSWELGRTLTGYEQY
TRBV20-1	TRBJ2-3	SARFPHVPDTQY
TRBV6-2/TRBV6-3	TRBJ2-5	ASSDPPETQY
TRBV7-9	TRBJ2-3	ASSSTASTAPDTQY
TRBV7-2	TRBJ2-1	ASSSGWGREGNEQF
TRBV2	TRBJ1-4	ASSYDRHNEKLF
TRBV7-2	-	ASSPGRLQETQY
TRBV24-1	TRBJ2-1	ATSGAQGAWADNNEQF
TRBV5-5	TRBJ2-1	ASSYLPGQGSGEQF
TRBV5-1	TRBJ2-1	ACSLTSGRYYEQF
TRBV2	TRBJ2-3	ASRAPKDDTQY
TRBV20-1	TRBJ2-1	SANTPLTVYNEQF